A selection of T cell receptor beta chains follows, all from one sample in a study of blood T cell repertoires in COVID-19. Clones were sequenced by immunoSEQ multiplex PCR, and TCRdb holds only the in-frame ones, with some missing. The sample holds about 220,000 clones, 80% seen once. Sequenced sample: peripheral blood. Source of these receptors: a human donor in a cohort sampled during active COVID-19. The CDR3 runs from the conserved cysteine through the conserved F or W. D genes are given only for firm matches. Some rows mark clone size as missing; the rest say once, few, many or name a class of expanded clone.

v_gene	abundance	d_gene	j_gene	CDR3nt	CDR3aa
TRBV27	-	TRBD1	TRBJ1-4	TGTGCCAGCAGTCCGGGACAGGCCCCTAATGAAAAACTGTTTTTT	CASSPGQAPNEKLFF
TRBV5-1	-	-	TRBJ1-6	TGCGCCAGCAGCTTGGGCGCATCGGGAAATTCACCCCTCCACTTT	CASSLGASGNSPLHF
TRBV28	-	TRBD1	TRBJ1-4	TGTGCCAGCAGTCCGTCGGACAGGGGCCGAGGTGGAAAACTGTTTTTT	CASSPSDRGRGGKLFF
TRBV7-9	-	-	TRBJ1-1	TGTGCCAGCACCAAAACTAGGCAGGGAGGAAAAGCTTTCTTT	CASTKTRQGGKAFF
TRBV18	few	TRBD2	TRBJ2-3	TGTGCCAGCTCACCACCGAGCGGGAGTGGGTTTACGCAGTATTTT	CASSPPSGSGFTQYF
TRBV9	-	-	TRBJ1-1	TGTGCCAGCAGCAAACAGGGAAGGAATGAAGCTTTCTTT	CASSKQGRNEAFF
TRBV5-1	-	TRBD1	TRBJ2-3	TGCGCCAGCAGCTCGGGACAGAACACAGATACGCAGTATTTT	CASSSGQNTDTQYF
TRBV7-2	-	-	TRBJ2-2	TGTGCCAGCAGCTTAGGCAGGCGGAACACCGGGGAGCTGTTTTTT	CASSLGRRNTGELFF
TRBV28	once	-	TRBJ1-1	TGTGCCAGCAGTTTAGCAACTCTACAGGGTCCAACTGAAGCTTTCTTT	CASSLATLQGPTEAFF
TRBV3-1/TRBV3-2	-	TRBD1	TRBJ1-5	TGTGCCAGCAGCCACGGACAGGGGGGCCATCAGCCCCAGCATTTT	CASSHGQGGHQPQHF
TRBV5-1	-	-	TRBJ1-2	TGCGCCAGCAGCTTGGGGGGCCGGGGGAACTATGGCTACACCTTC	CASSLGGRGNYGYTF
TRBV27	-	-	TRBJ2-5	TGTGCCAGCAGGTCAACAGGGTCGGAGACCCAGTACTTC	CASRSTGSETQYF
TRBV18	-	TRBD1	TRBJ1-5	TGTGCCAGCTCACCGGGACAGGGAAGTCAGCCCCAGCATTTT	CASSPGQGSQPQHF
TRBV11-1	-	-	TRBJ2-1	TGTGCCAGCAGCCCAAGTCCGGCTAGCAATGAGCAGTTCTTC	CASSPSPASNEQFF
TRBV28	-	TRBD1	TRBJ2-2	TGTGCCAGCAGTTTTGGGGTGACAGGGTTCTACACCGGGGAGCTGTTTTTT	CASSFGVTGFYTGELFF
TRBV6-5	-	-	TRBJ2-6	TGTGCCAGCAGACAGGGTTTGGGGGCCAACGTCCTGACTTTC	CASRQGLGANVLTF
TRBV28	-	TRBD1	TRBJ2-7	TGTGCCAGCAGCCGGCAGGGACAGGAAACCTACGAGCAGTACTTC	CASSRQGQETYEQYF
TRBV19	-	-	TRBJ2-1	TGTGCCAGTAGTATACGGGAAGCCACCTACAATGAGCAGTTCTTC	CASSIREATYNEQFF
TRBV30	once	TRBD1	TRBJ2-3	TGTGCCTGGAGTGTATACGGGACAGGGACAGATACGCAGTATTTT	CAWSVYGTGTDTQYF
TRBV18	-	-	TRBJ1-2	TGTGCCAGCTCACCAGGGGCCCAGGAGGGCTACACCTTC	CASSPGAQEGYTF